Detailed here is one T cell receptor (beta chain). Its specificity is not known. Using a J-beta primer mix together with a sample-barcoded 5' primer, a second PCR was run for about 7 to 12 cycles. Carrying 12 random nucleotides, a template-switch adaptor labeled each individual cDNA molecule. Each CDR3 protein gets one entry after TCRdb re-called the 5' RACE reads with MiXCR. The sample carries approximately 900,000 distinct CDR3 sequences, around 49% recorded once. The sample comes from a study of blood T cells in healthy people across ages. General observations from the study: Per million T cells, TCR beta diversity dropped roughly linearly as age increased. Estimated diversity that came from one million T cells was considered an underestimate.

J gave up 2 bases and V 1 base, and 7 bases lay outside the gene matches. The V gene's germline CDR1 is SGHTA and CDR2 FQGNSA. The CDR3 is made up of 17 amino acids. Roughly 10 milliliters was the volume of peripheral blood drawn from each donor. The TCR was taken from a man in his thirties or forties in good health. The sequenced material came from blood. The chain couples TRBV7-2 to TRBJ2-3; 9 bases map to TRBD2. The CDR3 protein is CASSLVGGGASTDTQYF. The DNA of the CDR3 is TGTGCCAGCAGCTTAGTTGGCGGGGGGGCCTCCACAGATACGCAGTATTTT.